The present TCR beta chain was sequenced within a study of T cell responses to AZD1222 COVID-19 vaccine. Study outcomes and limitations: The study reported that nearly half of spike-specific TCRs target unmutated variant regions. Just a handful of people given AZD1222 tested seropositive at baseline. Most donors were white British and more were female, and clonal diversity was possibly underestimated.

In this sample, this clone turned up once. As yet, its antigen is unknown. From germline, CDR1 is SEHNR and CDR2 FQNEAQ (reference sequence). V lost 7 bases and J lost 14, with 25 bases in between. The CDR3 sequence is 14 residues long. Profiling relied on immunoSEQ multiplex PCR, and the TCRdb table lists in-frame clones only, not all of them. The data show 45,000 to 65,000 clones, approximately 80% seen once. The sample consisted of peripheral blood, taken 28 days after the second AZD1222 dose. This TCR derives from an adult who received the AZD1222 COVID-19 vaccine. This chain links TRBV7-9 with TRBJ2-3; a possible D gene is TRBD2 (6 bases). The CDR3, as DNA: TGTGCCAGCATCCACCCCAGACTTACCGGGGGTAGGTATTTT. It specifies CASIHPRLTGGRYF.